This TCR beta chain was observed in a study of breast tumors, draining lymph nodes, adjacent tissues. MiXCR, applied by TCRdb to the multiplex PCR reads, yields one record per CDR3 protein. The table has tens of thousands of distinct CDR3 sequences, approximately 63% seen once. For this clonotype: Lacking the conserved final phenylalanine or tryptophan, this CDR3 likely reflects a read error.

V dropped 6 bases and J dropped 5; count of bases not matched to a gene: 5. Germline V gene lookup returns CDR1 KGHDR and CDR2 SFDVKD. The CDR3 is made up of 14 amino acids. V is TRBV24-1 and J is TRBJ2-3, with 9 bases aligning to TRBD2. The sequenced sample was tumor-adjacent breast tissue. The sequence came from a female donor with breast cancer. Some clones in this sample may be carry-over from other donors' samples. The CDR3 nucleotides read TGTGCCACCAGTTCTAGCGGGATGGAAGATACGCAGTATCTT. Protein product: CATSSSGMEDTQYL.